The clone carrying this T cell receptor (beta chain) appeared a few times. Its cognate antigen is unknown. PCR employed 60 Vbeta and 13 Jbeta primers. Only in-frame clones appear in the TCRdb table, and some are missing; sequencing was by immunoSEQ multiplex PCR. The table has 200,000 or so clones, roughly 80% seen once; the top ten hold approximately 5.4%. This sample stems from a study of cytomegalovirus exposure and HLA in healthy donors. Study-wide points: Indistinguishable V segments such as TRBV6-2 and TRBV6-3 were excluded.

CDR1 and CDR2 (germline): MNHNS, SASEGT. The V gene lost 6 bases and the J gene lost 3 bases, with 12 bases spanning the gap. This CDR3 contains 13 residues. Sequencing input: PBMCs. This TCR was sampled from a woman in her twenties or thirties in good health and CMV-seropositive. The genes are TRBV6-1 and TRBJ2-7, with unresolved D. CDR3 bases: TGTGCCAGCAGACCAGTCTCGTACTACGAGCAGTACTTC. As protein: CASRPVSYYEQYF.